A selection of T cell receptor beta chains follows, all from one sample in a study of blood T cell repertoires in COVID-19. This table comes from immunoSEQ multiplex PCR, and its TCRdb copy is limited to in-frame clones, with some not included. Altogether about 500,000 clones are present, about nine tenths being singletons, with the ten largest covering 0.7%. The specimen was PBMCs or T cells enriched from blood (not recorded which). Receptors originate from a woman aged 18-29 years who had recovered from COVID-19. Both conserved end residues are part of each CDR3. The D gene is left open where the match is weak.

V gene	CDR3 length	D gene	J gene	CDR3 protein
TRBV28	13	-	TRBJ1-5	CASSFRGSQPQHF
TRBV10-3	12	-	TRBJ2-3	CAISLSTDTQYF
TRBV2	15	-	TRBJ1-1	CASRLRQASGTEAFF
TRBV6-5	13	TRBD1	TRBJ2-1	CSLGTGTVNEQFF
TRBV14	15	TRBD2	TRBJ2-3	CASSPLSGGTDTQYF
TRBV7-9	16	TRBD2	TRBJ2-1	CASSLGTSGFYNEQFF
TRBV4-2	22	TRBD2	TRBJ2-2	CASSQEGGRVSRTSGASGELFF
TRBV7-2	17	-	TRBJ2-6	CASSLGTPSSGANVLTF
TRBV9	14	-	TRBJ1-1	CASSVVGASPEAFF
TRBV2	14	-	TRBJ1-1	CASRQGVEGSEAFF
TRBV3-1/TRBV3-2	16	TRBD1	TRBJ1-6	CASSRDRGSKISPLHF
TRBV5-6	15	TRBD1	TRBJ1-5	CASSLRTGYNQPQHF
TRBV6-5	13	TRBD1	TRBJ2-7	CASSRDSAYEQYF
TRBV19	14	TRBD1	TRBJ1-5	CASSIGQGGQPQHF
TRBV12-2	21	-	TRBJ1-6	CASRLAPVRGTGDGYNSPLHF
TRBV5-1	14	-	TRBJ2-1	CASSGGLQNNEQFF
TRBV10-2	15	TRBD1	TRBJ2-3	CASSPDRAWGDTQYF
TRBV2	15	-	TRBJ2-3	CASSEDWLKTDTQYF
TRBV28	12	-	TRBJ1-2	CASSFRGYGYTF
TRBV7-9	13	-	TRBJ1-1	CASRYGEGTEAFF
TRBV9	13	-	TRBJ1-1	CASSGVRGTEAFF
TRBV28	14	TRBD1	TRBJ1-5	CASSYRGTNQPQHF
TRBV9	14	TRBD1	TRBJ1-2	CASSRGQGDNGYTF
TRBV29-1	13	-	TRBJ1-5	CSGWAGDDQPQHF
TRBV5-1	13	-	TRBJ2-7	CASSLEVQNEQYF
TRBV5-1	13	-	TRBJ1-2	CASSPQGNYGYTF
TRBV11-2	12	TRBD1	TRBJ2-1	CASSRSGTDQFF
TRBV28	14	TRBD1	TRBJ1-6	CASGEDRRNSPLHF
TRBV11-2	15	-	TRBJ2-5	CASSLDSIGSETQYF
TRBV6-4	13	-	TRBJ1-5	CASSPEGDQPQHF
TRBV18	17	TRBD2	TRBJ2-1	CASSPGTSGGLRDEQFF
TRBV2	14	-	TRBJ2-2	CASSEYVDTGELFF
TRBV6-5	14	TRBD1	TRBJ1-4	CATSMDRGTEKLFF